What follows are 23 T cell receptor beta chains derived from one specimen sequenced in a study of blood T cell repertoires in COVID-19 (TCRdb year 2020). Receptor libraries were prepared by the immunoSEQ multiplex PCR assay. This is the immuneACCESS table as TCRdb keeps it, with only in-frame sequences that have V and J called. A part of the clones is gone; compared with another copy, unresolved V genes explain less than half, and the rest is unexplained. The sample profile shows 110,000 to 150,000 clones; roughly four fifths of them were found once. In total, the top ten clones hold 5.5% to 8% of the sample. The specimen was peripheral blood. These receptors all stem from a human donor in a cohort sampled during active COVID-19.

This clone appeared a few times. The chain recombines TRBV27 with TRBJ2-7; TRBD1 agrees at 8 bases. The CDR3 runs 12 residues. Unmatched junction bases numbered 4, after V lost 5 bases and J lost 7 bases. Germline V gives CDR1 MNHEY, CDR2 SMNVEV (reference sequence). As DNA, the CDR3 is TGTGCCAGCAGTACCAGGGGGCGAGAGCAGTACTTC. As protein: CASSTRGREQYF.

CDR3 in amino acids: CASRSTPGTSQNSNQPQHF. DNA for the CDR3: TGTGCCAGTAGGAGCACCCCCGGGACTAGCCAAAATAGCAATCAGCCCCAGCATTTT. This chain uses TRBV19 with TRBJ1-5, with D perhaps matching TRBD1 (5 bases). Germline CDR1 LNHDA, CDR2 SQIVND (reference sequence). The CDR3 contains 19 residues. V lost 6 bases and J lost 0, with 24 bases in between.

CDR3 region: CASSLGPNIQYF. As DNA, the CDR3 is TGTGCCAGCAGCTTAGGGCCAAACATTCAGTACTTC. V gene TRBV11-2 combines with J gene TRBJ2-4; no firm D call. The CDR3 runs to 12 residues. Trimming removed 1 base from V and 6 bases from J, with 4 bases in between. In germline, CDR1 is SGHAT, CDR2 FQNNGV.

This clone has only a few counts. This chain links TRBV19 with TRBJ1-3, with TRBD1 matching 9 bases. V shed 5 bases and J 1 base; nucleotides not matched to a gene: 3. This CDR3 is built from 15 residues. Germline V lookup: CDR1 LNHDA, CDR2 SQIVND (reference sequence). CDR3 in amino acids: CASSRDRVSGNTIYF. DNA of the CDR3: TGTGCCAGTAGTCGGGACAGGGTATCTGGAAACACCATATATTTT.

The chain is built from TRBV5-6 and TRBJ2-2; 8 bases are a match to TRBD1. This CDR3 is 15 amino acids long. Germline CDR1 SGHDT, CDR2 YYEEEE. After removal of 4 bases from V and 4 bases from J, the junction contained 6 bases not matched to a gene. In DNA, the CDR3 is TGTGCCAGCAGCCGGACAGGGAGGCCCACCGGGGAGCTGTTTTTT. Its translation: CASSRTGRPTGELFF.

This clone was observed at least ten times. The chain has TRBV10-3 and TRBJ2-3; 7 bases are shared with TRBD2. V was clipped by 5 bases and J by 6 bases; unmatched bases: 11. The length of the CDR3 is 15 residues. Per germline, CDR1 ENHRY and CDR2 SYGVKD. The DNA for the CDR3 is TGTGCCATCAGTATACCGGGAGGACGAGATGATACGCAGTATTTT. This codes for CAISIPGGRDDTQYF.

This clone was observed once. V gene TRBV3-1 (or the pseudogene TRBV3-2) combines with J gene TRBJ2-5; tentatively, D is TRBD1 (6 bases). Trimming stripped 4 bases from V and 11 bases from J, with 20 bases between. There are 14 residues in the CDR3. CDR1 is LGHDT and CDR2 is YNNKEL in the germline V gene (reference sequence). In DNA form, the CDR3 reads TGTGCCAGCAGCCCCCCAGGCACAGGGCCACTGCAGTACTTC. Translation gives CASSPPGTGPLQYF.

The rearrangement uses TRBV6-6 and TRBJ1-2; the D gene is possibly TRBD1 (6 bases). V was trimmed by 5 bases and J by 4 bases, leaving 14 bases between them. The CDR3 has 14 residues. Germline loops: CDR1 MNHNY, CDR2 SVGAGI (reference sequence). CDR3 nucleotide sequence: TGTGCCAGCAGTATCCAGACAGGTGCCTATGGCTACACCTTC. It encodes CASSIQTGAYGYTF.

The chain is built from TRBV3-1 (or the pseudogene TRBV3-2) and TRBJ2-7; 9 nucleotides line up with TRBD2. The germline CDR1 and CDR2 sequences are LGHDT and YNNKEL (reference sequence). After removal of 4 bases from V and 4 bases from J, the junction contained 11 bases not matched to a gene. The CDR3 is 16 amino acids. CDR3 DNA sequence: TGTGCCAGCAGCCCCCTAGTCGCGGGGGGGCCGTACGAGCAGTACTTC. Its protein is CASSPLVAGGPYEQYF.

The genes are TRBV5-1 and TRBJ1-3, with TRBD1 identical over 8 bases. Germline assignment: CDR1 SGHRS and CDR2 YFSETQ. J was trimmed by 3 bases and V by 5 bases; bases with no gene match: 13. The CDR3 is 17 residues long. The CDR3 loop is CASRASDRAFRGNTIYF. The CDR3 nucleotides read TGCGCCAGCAGGGCTTCGGACAGGGCTTTTCGTGGAAACACCATATATTTT.

The V gene is TRBV20-1, the J gene TRBJ1-1; D remains unclear. Germline V gene data show CDR1 as DFQATT and CDR2 as SNEGSKA (reference sequence). This CDR3 contains 11 residues. The ends were cut back, 7 bases at V and 4 bases at J, with 10 bases in the middle. CDR3 sequence: CSVWSGTEAFF. The CDR3 region has the DNA TGCAGTGTATGGAGCGGCACTGAAGCTTTCTTT.

The rearrangement links TRBV4-3 to TRBJ2-2; D not resolved. CDR1 LGHNA and CDR2 YSLEER come from the germline V gene. This CDR3 is 17 amino acids long. Trimming pared 0 bases from V and 2 bases from J, leaving 13 bases between. DNA for the CDR3: TGCGCCAGCAGCCAAGACCTGGCGACATTTAACACCGGGGAGCTGTTTTTT. It encodes CASSQDLATFNTGELFF.

The count of this clone is one. The chain carries TRBV4-3 and TRBJ2-1; D call uncertain. V was cut by 1 base and J by 8 bases, with 9 bases left in between. Looked up from germline, CDR1 is LGHNA and CDR2 is YSLEER. This CDR3 is 13 amino acids long. For the CDR3, the DNA is TGCGCCAGCAGCCAAGTCGTCCGTTATGAGCAGTTCTTC. Its translation: CASSQVVRYEQFF.

This sequence joins TRBV3-1 (or the pseudogene TRBV3-2) and TRBJ2-5, with TRBD2 identical over 7 bases. CDR3 length: 16 amino acids. The trim removed 4 bases at V and 5 bases at J, leaving 13 bases unmatched. The germline V gene encodes CDR1 LGHDT and CDR2 YNNKEL (reference sequence). The CDR3 coding sequence is TGTGCCAGCAGCCCCCCGGGGAGCGGGGTGGCGGAGACCCAGTACTTC. Translation: CASSPPGSGVAETQYF.

The chain is built from TRBV6-2 or TRBV6-3 and TRBJ2-7; D unresolved. Germline CDR1 reads MNHEY; CDR2 reads SVGEGT. Trimming took off 4 bases at V and 7 bases at J, with 14 bases between the two ends. This CDR3 contains 13 residues. Written as DNA, the CDR3 is TGTGCCAGCAGTTTTTTCCCAACGGGTGAGCAGTACTTC. This gives the protein CASSFFPTGEQYF.

The table lists this clone with many counts. This chain links TRBV5-1 with TRBJ2-2; possible D gene TRBD1, 5 bases. CDR3 length equals 15 residues. Trimming pared 5 bases from V and 0 bases from J, leaving 11 bases between. CDR1 and CDR2 (germline): SGHRS, YFSETQ. This CDR3 reads CASSRQSANTGELFF. The CDR3 bases are TGCGCCAGCAGTAGACAGTCCGCGAACACCGGGGAGCTGTTTTTT. Variable domain in full (rest from reference TRBV5-1 and TRBJ2-2): KAGVTQTPRYLIKTRGQQVTLSCSPISGHRSVSWYQQTPGQGLQFLFEYFSETQRNKGNFPGRFSGRQFSNSRSEMNVSTLELGDSALYLCASSRQSANTGELFFGEGSRLTVL.

The table lists this clone with a few counts. The chain recombines TRBV5-5 with TRBJ1-6, with a tentative D call TRBD1 (6 bases). Germline CDR1 reads SGHKS; CDR2 reads YYEKEE (reference sequence). This CDR3 contains 15 residues. The V and J ends lost 3 bases and 7 bases respectively, with 14 bases between them. The CDR3 sequence: CASSSLKGDNSPLHF. CDR3 nucleotide sequence: TGTGCCAGCAGCTCTCTCAAGGGGGACAATTCACCCCTCCACTTT.

The chain couples TRBV14 to TRBJ2-1; 9 bases align to TRBD1. Germline V gives CDR1 SGHDN, CDR2 FVKESK. J gave up 5 bases and V 2 bases, and 4 bases lay outside the gene matches. The CDR3 is 15 amino acids. CDR3 residues: CASSQRTGVDNEQFF. The CDR3 region has the DNA TGTGCCAGCAGCCAAAGGACAGGGGTGGACAATGAGCAGTTCTTC.

This clone was observed a handful of times. The chain combines TRBV5-5 with TRBJ2-1; D may be TRBD2 (6 bases). The CDR3 totals 15 residues. V lost 2 bases and J 0 bases, leaving 9 bases between the germline ends. The V gene's germline CDR1 is SGHKS and CDR2 YYEKEE (reference sequence). CDR3 in amino acids: CASSFGGASYNEQFF. The CDR3 DNA reads TGTGCCAGCAGCTTCGGAGGGGCCTCCTACAATGAGCAGTTCTTC.

In DNA form, the CDR3 reads TGTGCCACCAGCAGAGGAACAGGGGGCGGGGGCTATGGCTACACCTTC. Translating gives CATSRGTGGGGYGYTF. This chain uses TRBV15 with TRBJ1-2; 9 bases fit TRBD1. The germline V gene has CDR1 LNHNV and CDR2 YYDKDF (reference sequence). This CDR3 is built from 16 residues. The J segment lost 4 bases and the V segment lost 1 base, leaving 7 bases of the junction unmatched.

This rearrangement joins TRBV7-2 to TRBJ2-7; 7 nucleotides align to TRBD1. Germline lookup yields CDR1 SGHTA and CDR2 FQGNSA. CDR3 length equals 13 residues. The trim removed 3 bases at V and 6 bases at J, leaving 5 bases unmatched. CDR3 in amino acids: CASSFDRVGEQYF. CDR3 DNA: TGTGCCAGCAGCTTCGACAGGGTCGGCGAGCAGTACTTC.

The V gene is TRBV6-2 or TRBV6-3, the J gene TRBJ1-3; D uncertain. V was trimmed by 2 bases and J by 0 bases, leaving 8 bases between them. Germline V lookup: CDR1 MNHEY, CDR2 SVGEGT. The CDR3 has 15 amino acids. The CDR3 DNA reads TGTGCCAGCAGTTACCCCCCAGGCTCTGGAAACACCATATATTTT. It translates to CASSYPPGSGNTIYF.

This chain links TRBV28 with TRBJ1-5, with no clear D. This CDR3 has 12 residues. CDR1 and CDR2 from the germline V gene are MDHEN and SYDVKM. The V end lost 5 bases, the J end lost 7 bases, and 9 bases lay between the germline ends. The chain's CDR3 is CASSPRMQPQHF. As DNA, the CDR3 is TGTGCCAGCAGTCCCAGGATGCAGCCCCAGCATTTT.